Sequencing of this T cell receptor beta chain was carried out in a study of shared clonotypes between healthy human individuals. Study in general: The plates for each donor numbered three CD4 naive, three CD4 memory, two CD8 naive and one CD8 memory. Findings and caveats of the study: Rarefaction revealed incomplete sorted-subset sequencing despite large depth.

The assay was carried out at the deep level. Using immunoSEQ multiplex PCR, the repertoire was profiled, and TCRdb retains in-frame clones only, with some absent. The repertoire holds about 2.3 million clones, 85% to 95% seen once, with about 0.39% in the top ten. Every contributor of samples was a Caucasian grown-up residing in Nashville, Tennessee. Concerning this clone: Its target is unknown.

J lost 6 bases, V lost 10 bases, and 10 bases had no gene match. Germline V gene data show CDR1 as MRHNA and CDR2 as SNTAGT. The CDR3 is made up of 13 amino acids. The sequenced sample consisted of naive CD4+ T cells from PBMCs. As for subset: CD45RA+ positively selected. The chain employs TRBV6-4 and TRBJ2-7; 9 positions agree with TRBD1. This clonotype was sampled from a man aged 18 to 29 in good health. Some clones in this sample may be carry-over from other donors' samples. CDR3 sequence: CAIRTGEIREQYF. The CDR3 DNA reads as TGTGCCATCCGGACAGGGGAGATTCGCGAGCAGTACTTC.